Included here is one TCR beta chain sequence, with context. Its cognate antigen is unknown. These data belong to a study of Ad26.COV2.S vaccination and SARS-CoV-2 variants. The V and J ends lost 0 bases and 9 bases, in that order; junction bases with no gene match: 4. The germline CDR1 and CDR2 sequences are LGHNA and YSLEER. The CDR3 has 16 amino acids. Specified treatment: about 20 received Ad26.COV2.S at low or high dose, single or two shots; roughly five received placebo; per-sample allocation not given. Sampling was done on day 63 after the first vaccine or placebo injection. Whole-study findings and limits: The authors reported substantial breadth in spike-specific CD8+ and CD4+ T cell responses after vaccination.

Clones were sequenced by immunoSEQ multiplex PCR, and TCRdb holds only the in-frame ones, with some missing. The table has 350,000 to 500,000 clones, about 93% seen once. The material was peripheral blood, obtained in a trial of Ad26.COV2.S vaccine versus placebo. The J gene is TRBJ2-1, the V gene TRBV4-3, with 14 bases matching TRBD2. The TCR comes from a person between 18 and 65 years old who received the Ad26.COV2.S COVID-19 vaccine or a placebo. The CDR3 nucleotides read TGCGCCAGCAGCCAAGATGAGGGACTAGCGGGAGCTGAGCAGTTCTTC. It encodes CASSQDEGLAGAEQFF.